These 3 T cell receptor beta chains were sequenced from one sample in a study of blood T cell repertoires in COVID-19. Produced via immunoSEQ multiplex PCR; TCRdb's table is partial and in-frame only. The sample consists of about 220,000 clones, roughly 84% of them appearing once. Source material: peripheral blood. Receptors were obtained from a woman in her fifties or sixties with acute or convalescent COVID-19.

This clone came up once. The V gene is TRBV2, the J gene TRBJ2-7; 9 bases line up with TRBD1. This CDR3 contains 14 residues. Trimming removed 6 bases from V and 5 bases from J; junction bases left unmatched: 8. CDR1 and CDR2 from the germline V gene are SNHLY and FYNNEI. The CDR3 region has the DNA TGTGCCAGCAGGAAAGGACAGGGGTGGAACGAGCAGTACTTC. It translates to CASRKGQGWNEQYF.

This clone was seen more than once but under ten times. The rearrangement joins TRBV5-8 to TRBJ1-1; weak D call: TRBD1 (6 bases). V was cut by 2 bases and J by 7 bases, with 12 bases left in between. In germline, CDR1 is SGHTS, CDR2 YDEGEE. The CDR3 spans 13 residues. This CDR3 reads CASSFTGLVEAFF. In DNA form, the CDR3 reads TGTGCCAGCAGCTTCACAGGGTTGGTTGAAGCTTTCTTT.

DNA of the CDR3: TGCAGCGTTGGAGGGACAGGGGATCCCAAAAACATTCAGTACTTC. Its protein is CSVGGTGDPKNIQYF. V gene TRBV29-1 combines with J gene TRBJ2-4, with 10 bases identical to TRBD1. The J segment lost 2 bases and the V segment lost 4 bases, leaving 5 bases of the junction unmatched. This CDR3 is 15 amino acids long. The germline V gene encodes CDR1 SQVTM and CDR2 ANQGSEA. Full variable domain (missing parts from reference TRBV29-1 and TRBJ2-4): SAVISQKPSRDICQRGTSLTIQCQVDSQVTMMFWYRQQPGQSLTLIATANQGSEATYESGFVIDKFPISRPNLTFSTLTVSNMSPEDSSIYLCSVGGTGDPKNIQYFGAGTRLSVL.